This TCR beta chain was sequenced for a study of shared clonotypes between healthy human individuals. In the study overall: Researchers assigned three CD4 naive, three CD4 memory, two CD8 naive and one CD8 memory plate to each donor.

CD45RO-negative CD8 cells positively selected for CCR7 made up the naive population, which excluded terminally differentiated effector memory CD45RA+ cells. The CDR3 extends over 10 amino acids. CDR1 and CDR2 from the germline V gene are SNHLY and FYNNEI. The germline V and J ends were trimmed by 1 base and 6 bases, with 0 bases remaining between them. This clone was observed a handful of times. Other DNA variants within this sample encode the same CDR3. Assay: immunoSEQ multiplex PCR; the TCRdb copy retains only in-frame clones and omits some. In the table there are 550,000 to 650,000 clones, approximately 96% of which are singletons.

The TCR was taken from a woman aged 25 to 39 in good health. V and J are TRBV2 and TRBJ2-5; D remains ambiguous. Sequenced input: naive CD8+ T cells sorted from blood. DNA for the CDR3: TGTGCCAGCAGTGAAGAGACCCAGTACTTC. This sequence encodes CASSEETQYF.